The source of this TCR beta chain is a study of shared clonotypes between healthy human individuals. Germline V gene sequence: CDR1 LNHNV, CDR2 YYDKDF (reference sequence). The CDR3 runs 18 residues. Trimming stripped 5 bases from V and 4 bases from J, with 24 bases between. CD45RO-negative cells were positively selected for CCR7, leaving out terminally differentiated effector memory CD45RA+ cells. The repertoire was sequenced with immunoSEQ multiplex PCR; TCRdb's copy has only in-frame clones and lacks some. This repertoire shows some 2,000,000 clones, 85% to 95% found once; its top ten account for 1.1%.

This receptor was obtained from a man between 18 and 35 years old in good health. The chain recombines TRBV15 with TRBJ2-4; TRBD1 is a possible D gene (6 bases). The source material was naive CD8+ T cells sorted from blood. CDR3 DNA: TGTGCCACCAGCCTCTACGCAAGAGGCCAGGGGAATAAAAACATTCAGTACTTC. It yields the protein CATSLYARGQGNKNIQYF.